The source of this T cell receptor beta chain is a study of shared clonotypes between healthy human individuals. For the study at large: Each donor contributed plates that comprised three CD4 naive, three CD4 memory, two CD8 naive and one CD8 memory.

Study results and caveats: Naive CD4 clonotypes overlapped across a handful of donors at roughly 5.1%.

As concerns this clone: Its antigen is not known.

Some clones are missing from TCRdb's copy, which holds only in-frame ones; the method was immunoSEQ multiplex PCR. The top ten clones hold roughly 0.34% of a sample with approximately 2,300,000 clones, just under 95% of them seen once. The CDR3 is 12 residues long. The V gene's germline CDR1 is MDHEN and CDR2 SYDVKM. J was trimmed by 8 bases and V by 5 bases; bases with no gene match: 5. The chain has TRBV28 and TRBJ1-2, with 7 nucleotides matching TRBD1. The TCR originated in a man younger than 35 in good health. Some clones in this sample may be carry-over from other donors' samples. Sequencing was carried out using naive CD4+ T cells from PBMCs. Subset indicated: CD45RA+ positively selected. CDR3: CASSLQGEGYTF. Written as DNA, the CDR3 is TGTGCCAGCAGTCTCCAGGGGGAAGGCTACACCTTC.